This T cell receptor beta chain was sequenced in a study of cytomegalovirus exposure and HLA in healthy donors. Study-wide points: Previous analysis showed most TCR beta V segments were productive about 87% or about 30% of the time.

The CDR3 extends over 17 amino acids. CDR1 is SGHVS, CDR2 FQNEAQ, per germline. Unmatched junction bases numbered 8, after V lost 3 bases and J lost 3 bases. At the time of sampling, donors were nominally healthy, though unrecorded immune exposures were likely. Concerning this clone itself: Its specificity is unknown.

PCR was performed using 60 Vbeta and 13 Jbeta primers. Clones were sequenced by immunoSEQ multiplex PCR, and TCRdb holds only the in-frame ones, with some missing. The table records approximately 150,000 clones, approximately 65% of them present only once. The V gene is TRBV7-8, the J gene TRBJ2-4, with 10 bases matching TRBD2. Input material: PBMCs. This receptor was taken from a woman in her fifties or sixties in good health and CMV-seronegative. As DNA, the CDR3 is TGTGCCAGCAGCTTTTTAGCGGGGGGCCTTGGCAAAAACATTCAGTACTTC. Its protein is CASSFLAGGLGKNIQYF.